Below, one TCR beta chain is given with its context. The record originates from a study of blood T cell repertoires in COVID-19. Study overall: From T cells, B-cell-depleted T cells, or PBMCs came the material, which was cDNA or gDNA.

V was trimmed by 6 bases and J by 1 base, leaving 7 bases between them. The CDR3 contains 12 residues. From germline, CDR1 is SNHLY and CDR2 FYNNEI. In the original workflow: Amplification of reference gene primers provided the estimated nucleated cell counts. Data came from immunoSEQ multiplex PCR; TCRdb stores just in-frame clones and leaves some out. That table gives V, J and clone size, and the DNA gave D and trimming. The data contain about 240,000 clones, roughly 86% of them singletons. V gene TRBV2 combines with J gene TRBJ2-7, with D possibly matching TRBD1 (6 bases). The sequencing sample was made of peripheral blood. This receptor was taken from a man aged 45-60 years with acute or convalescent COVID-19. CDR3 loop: CASRQGSYEQYF. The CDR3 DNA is TGTGCCAGCAGACAGGGATCCTACGAGCAGTACTTC.